The 10 T cell receptor beta chains below all came from one sample that was sequenced in a study of cytomegalovirus exposure and HLA in healthy donors. The PCR ran on 60 Vbeta and 13 Jbeta primers. Data came from immunoSEQ multiplex PCR; TCRdb stores just in-frame clones and leaves some out. The repertoire consists of hundreds of thousands of clones, with 75% occurring once and the leading ten covering 1.8%. Input material: PBMCs. Source of these receptors: a woman in her twenties or thirties in good health and CMV-seronegative.

The chain recombines TRBV6-5 with TRBJ1-1, with 8 positions matching TRBD1. The CDR3 spans 14 residues. The V gene end was trimmed by 5 bases and the J gene end by 3 bases; junction bases not matched to a gene: 5. Germline V gene lookup returns CDR1 MNHEY and CDR2 SVGAGI. CDR3 coding DNA: TGTGCCAGCAGTAAGACAGGGGCGGACACTGAAGCTTTCTTT. Encoded protein: CASSKTGADTEAFF.

This rearrangement joins TRBV7-9 to TRBJ1-1, with 10 bases matching TRBD1. From germline, CDR1 is SEHNR and CDR2 FQNEAQ (reference sequence). J was trimmed by 7 bases and V by 5 bases; bases with no gene match: 7. The CDR3 contains 14 residues. This CDR3 reads CASSRTGGDLEAFF. The CDR3, as DNA: TGTGCCAGCAGCCGGACAGGGGGAGATCTTGAAGCTTTCTTT.

This rearrangement joins TRBV29-1 to TRBJ2-3, with TRBD1 as a possible D gene (6 bases). The V gene's germline CDR1 is SQVTM and CDR2 ANQGSEA. V lost 4 bases and J 6 bases, leaving 17 bases between the germline ends. The CDR3 extends over 14 amino acids. CDR3 sequence (DNA): TGCAGCGTTGGCCGGGACACCCTCCTGGATACGCAGTATTTT. It codes for CSVGRDTLLDTQYF.

The genes are TRBV7-2 and TRBJ2-3; D unresolved. Germline V gives CDR1 SGHTA, CDR2 FQGNSA. There are 16 residues in the CDR3. The V gene lost 0 bases and the J gene lost 4 bases, with 14 bases spanning the gap. The CDR3 DNA reads as TGTGCCAGCAGCTTAGCCGAATTACCGGTGGCAGATACGCAGTATTTT. Its protein is CASSLAELPVADTQYF.

The genes are TRBV19 and TRBJ2-2, with D tentatively TRBD2 (6 bases). With 3 bases removed from V and 7 bases from J, the gap between germline ends came to 9 bases. CDR3 length: 13 residues. Looked up from germline, CDR1 is LNHDA and CDR2 is SQIVND (reference sequence). The CDR3 sequence: CASSIPGDGELFF. Here the CDR3 DNA reads TGTGCCAGTAGTATCCCGGGGGACGGGGAGCTGTTTTTT.

The sample holds a few counts of this clone. The J gene is TRBJ1-1, the V gene TRBV18; 7 bases line up with TRBD1. The CDR3 totals 14 residues. Germline V gene sequence: CDR1 KGHSH, CDR2 LQKENI. Trimming took 0 bases from V and 10 from J; bases not matched to a gene: 8. The CDR3 spells CASSPPGTVGGAFF. The CDR3, as DNA: TGTGCCAGCTCACCACCTGGGACAGTGGGGGGAGCTTTCTTT.

This clone has only a few counts. The chain employs TRBV13 and TRBJ2-7; 11 nucleotides agree with TRBD2. Germline CDR1 reads PRHDT; CDR2 reads FYEKMQ (reference sequence). J lost 3 bases, V lost 4 bases, and 8 bases had no gene match. This CDR3 spans 16 amino acids. The CDR3 nucleotides read TGTGCCAGCAGCTCACTGGGACTAGCGGCCAGCTACGAGCAGTACTTC. This translates into CASSSLGLAASYEQYF.

The chain recombines TRBV6-5 with TRBJ2-5, with D perhaps TRBD2 (7 bases). The CDR3 has 15 amino acids. Germline V CDR1 and CDR2: MNHEY, SVGAGI. Trimming took off 6 bases at V and 5 bases at J, with 19 bases between the two ends. CDR3 nucleotides: TGTGCCAGCAGAAAAGGGGGGGGTCGTGAGGAGACCCAGTACTTC. Amino acid sequence: CASRKGGGREETQYF.

This rearrangement joins TRBV9 to TRBJ1-4; D not certain. V lost 0 bases and J 8 bases, leaving 11 bases between the germline ends. The V gene's germline CDR1 is SGDLS and CDR2 YYNGEE. This CDR3 has 14 amino acids. This chain's CDR3 is CASSVDGSGEKLFF. DNA for the CDR3: TGTGCCAGCAGCGTAGATGGCAGCGGGGAAAAACTGTTTTTT.

The V and J genes are TRBV12-5 and TRBJ2-2; 8 bases are shared with TRBD1. Germline CDR1 and CDR2: LGHNT and FRNRAP. With V trimmed by 3 bases and J by 1 base, 4 bases remained unmatched. The CDR3 contains 16 residues. In nucleotides, the CDR3 is TGTGCTAGTGGTTTAGCCGGGACAGGGAACACCGGGGAGCTGTTTTTT. This translates into CASGLAGTGNTGELFF.